The 10 T cell receptor beta chains in this list originate from one sample, sequenced in a study of sequential checkpoint blockade in melanoma. TCRdb's copy holds only in-frame clones and misses some; the assay was immunoSEQ multiplex PCR. The sample lists roughly 20,000 clones, about 82% occurring once. Treatment meaning: randomized to nivolumab then ipilimumab (arm A) or the reverse (arm B). The source material was CD8+ T cells sorted from blood (inferred from file names), sampled from a patient given nivolumab and ipilimumab in sequence. The receptors were sampled from a human donor with melanoma.

The chain combines TRBV5-5 with TRBJ1-1; D not certain. In germline, CDR1 is SGHKS, CDR2 YYEKEE (reference sequence). V was shortened by 6 bases and J by 4 bases, with 10 bases between the two germline ends. This CDR3 has 12 residues. The CDR3 region is CASTPRGTEAFF. The CDR3 coding sequence is TGTGCCAGCACCCCGCGGGGCACTGAAGCTTTCTTT.

V and J are TRBV11-3 and TRBJ2-7; 7 bases fit TRBD1. This CDR3 region has 18 residues. V shed 0 bases and J 0 bases; nucleotides not matched to a gene: 11. Germline CDR1 and CDR2: SGHNT and YENEEA. The CDR3 DNA reads TGTGCCAGCAGCTTAGATACTACGGGGACAGAAGTCTCCTACGAGCAGTACTTC. Translated: CASSLDTTGTEVSYEQYF.

The chain joins TRBV25-1 to TRBJ2-3; TRBD2 matches 8 bases. Germline values: CDR1 MGHDK, CDR2 SYGVNS. V trimming: 2 bases; J trimming: 4 bases; junction bases outside the gene matches: 11. The CDR3 runs 17 residues. This CDR3 is CASSETPHSGGADTQYF. DNA for the CDR3: TGTGCCAGCAGTGAAACCCCCCACAGCGGGGGAGCAGATACGCAGTATTTT.

Points on this clone: Within the sample, other DNA sequences also encode this same CDR3. The chain couples TRBV9 to TRBJ2-7, with 7 bases matching TRBD2. With V trimmed by 0 bases and J by 3 bases, 3 bases remained unmatched. This CDR3 has 14 amino acids. Germline V gene sequence: CDR1 SGDLS, CDR2 YYNGEE. The CDR3 DNA follows: TGTGCCAGCAGCGTAGCGGGGGGAGGCTACGAGCAGTACTTC. This translates into CASSVAGGGYEQYF. The full variable domain, its missing parts supplied by reference TRBV9 and TRBJ2-7, is DSGVTQTPKHLITATGQRVTLRCSPRSGDLSVYWYQQSLDQGLQFLIQYYNGEERAKGNILERFSAQQFPDLHSELNLSSLELGDSALYFCASSVAGGGYEQYFGPGTRLTVT.

This clone was observed a single time. This chain links TRBV5-1 with TRBJ1-6; 7 bases fit TRBD1. The CDR3 spans 14 residues. The germline V gene has CDR1 SGHRS and CDR2 YFSETQ. With 4 bases clipped from V and 5 bases from J, the junction kept 3 bases outside the gene matches. DNA for the CDR3: TGCGCCAGCAGCGAGACAGGGAATAATTCACCCCTCCACTTT. This translates into CASSETGNNSPLHF. Based on the CDR3 plus reference TRBV5-1 and TRBJ1-6, the full variable domain is KAGVTQTPRYLIKTRGQQVTLSCSPISGHRSVSWYQQTPGQGLQFLFEYFSETQRNKGNFPGRFSGRQFSNSRSEMNVSTLELGDSALYLCASSETGNNSPLHFGNGTRLTVT.

The J gene is TRBJ2-3, the V gene TRBV28; D gene ambiguous. Germline V gene data show CDR1 as MDHEN and CDR2 as SYDVKM. Between the trimmed V and J ends, which lost 8 bases and 2 bases, there was a span of 14 bases. There are 14 residues in the CDR3. As DNA, the CDR3 is TGTGCCAGCGACTCGGCCTCCTCCACAGATACGCAGTATTTT. Its translation is CASDSASSTDTQYF.

The chain uses TRBV7-9 and TRBJ2-1; TRBD2 aligns across 10 bases. The CDR3 covers 15 residues. J gave up 6 bases and V 0 bases, and 2 bases lay outside the gene matches. Germline V lookup: CDR1 SEHNR, CDR2 FQNEAQ (reference sequence). The CDR3 is CASSLATSGINEQFF. The CDR3 DNA follows: TGTGCCAGCAGCTTAGCTACTAGCGGGATCAATGAGCAGTTCTTC.

The chain combines TRBV2 with TRBJ2-3; 7 bases fit TRBD2. This CDR3 has 15 residues. Trimming cost V 3 bases and J 6 bases; bases outside gene matches: 9. Germline lookup yields CDR1 SNHLY and CDR2 FYNNEI. The CDR3 is CASSDGREWLDTQYF. As DNA, the CDR3 is TGTGCCAGCAGTGACGGGCGGGAGTGGTTGGATACGCAGTATTTT.

The genes are TRBV19 and TRBJ2-1, with D tentatively TRBD2 (5 bases). Germline V gene lookup returns CDR1 LNHDA and CDR2 SQIVND (reference sequence). With 5 bases removed from V and 9 bases from J, the gap between germline ends came to 17 bases. This CDR3 region has 14 residues. In nucleotides, the CDR3 is TGTGCCAGTAGTTTAATGCCAGGAGCGGTTGAGCAGTTCTTC. Translated, it gives CASSLMPGAVEQFF.

The CDR3 DNA is TGCGCCAGCAGCCTTACAATAAGCAATCAGCCCCAGCATTTT. This encodes CASSLTISNQPQHF. The J gene is TRBJ1-5, the V gene TRBV10-2; no clear D. This CDR3 contains 14 residues. Germline V gene data show CDR1 as WSHSY and CDR2 as SAAADI. V lost 6 bases and J 1 base, leaving 10 bases between the germline ends.